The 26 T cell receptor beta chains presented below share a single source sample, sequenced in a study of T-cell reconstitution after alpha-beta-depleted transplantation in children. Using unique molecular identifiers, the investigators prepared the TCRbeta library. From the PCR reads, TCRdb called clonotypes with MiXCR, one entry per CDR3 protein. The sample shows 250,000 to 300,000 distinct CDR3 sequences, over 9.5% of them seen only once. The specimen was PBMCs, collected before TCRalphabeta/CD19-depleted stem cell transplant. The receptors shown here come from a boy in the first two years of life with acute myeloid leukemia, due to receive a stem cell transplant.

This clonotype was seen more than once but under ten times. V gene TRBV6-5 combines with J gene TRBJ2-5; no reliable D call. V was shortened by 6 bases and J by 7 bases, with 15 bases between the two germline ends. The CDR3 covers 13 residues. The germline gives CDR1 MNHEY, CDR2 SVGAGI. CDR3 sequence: CASRSSGVGTQYF. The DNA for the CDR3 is TGTGCCAGCAGGTCCTCTGGGGTGGGGACCCAGTACTTC.

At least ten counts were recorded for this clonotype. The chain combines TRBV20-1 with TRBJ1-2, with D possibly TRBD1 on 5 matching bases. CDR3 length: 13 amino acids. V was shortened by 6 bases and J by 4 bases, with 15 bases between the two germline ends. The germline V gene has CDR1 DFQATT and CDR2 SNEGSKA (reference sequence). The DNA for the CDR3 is TGCAGTGCCGGGGGTGCAGTGGGCTATGGCTACACCTTC. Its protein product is CSAGGAVGYGYTF.

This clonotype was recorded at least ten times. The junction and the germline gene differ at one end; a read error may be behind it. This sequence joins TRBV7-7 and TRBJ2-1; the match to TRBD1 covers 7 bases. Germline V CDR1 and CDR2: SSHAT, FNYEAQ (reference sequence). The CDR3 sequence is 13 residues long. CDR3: CASSPDRVNEQFF. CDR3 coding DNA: TGTGCTAGCAGCCCCGACAGGGTCAATGAGCAGTTCTTC.

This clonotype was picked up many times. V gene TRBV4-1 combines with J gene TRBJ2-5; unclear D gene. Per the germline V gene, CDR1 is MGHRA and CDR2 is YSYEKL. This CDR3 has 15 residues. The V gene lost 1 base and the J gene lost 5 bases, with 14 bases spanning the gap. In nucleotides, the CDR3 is TGCGCCAGCAGCCAAGCACCGGGTTCTTCTGAGACCCAGTACTTC. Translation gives CASSQAPGSSETQYF.

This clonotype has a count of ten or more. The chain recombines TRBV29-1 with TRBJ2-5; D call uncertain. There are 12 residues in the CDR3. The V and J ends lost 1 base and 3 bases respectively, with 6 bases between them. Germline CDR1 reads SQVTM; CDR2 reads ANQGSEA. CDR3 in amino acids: CSVEGEKETQYF. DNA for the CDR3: TGCAGCGTTGAAGGAGAAAAAGAGACCCAGTACTTC.

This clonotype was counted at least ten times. CDR3 coding DNA: TGTGCCAGCAGCCAAGACACAATGGTTACGCAGTATTTT. Translating gives CASSQDTMVTQYF. This sequence joins TRBV3-1 and TRBJ2-3; the D is unclear. The V gene's germline CDR1 is LGHDT and CDR2 YNNKEL (reference sequence). The length of the CDR3 is 13 residues. The V gene lost 0 bases and the J gene lost 8 bases, with 9 bases spanning the gap.

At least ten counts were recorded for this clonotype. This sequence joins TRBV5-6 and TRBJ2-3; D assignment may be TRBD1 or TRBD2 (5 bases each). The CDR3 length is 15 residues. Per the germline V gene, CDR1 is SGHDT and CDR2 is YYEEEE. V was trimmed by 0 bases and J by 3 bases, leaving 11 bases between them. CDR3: CASSLEGTGTDTQYF. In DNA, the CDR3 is TGTGCCAGCAGCTTGGAGGGGACGGGGACAGATACGCAGTATTTT.

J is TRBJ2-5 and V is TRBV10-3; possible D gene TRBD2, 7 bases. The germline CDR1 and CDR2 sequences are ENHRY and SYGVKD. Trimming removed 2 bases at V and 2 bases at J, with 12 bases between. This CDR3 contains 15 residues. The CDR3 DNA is TGTGCCATCAGTGAGGGCGCGGGGGCACAAGAGACCCAGTACTTC. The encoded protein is CAISEGAGAQETQYF.

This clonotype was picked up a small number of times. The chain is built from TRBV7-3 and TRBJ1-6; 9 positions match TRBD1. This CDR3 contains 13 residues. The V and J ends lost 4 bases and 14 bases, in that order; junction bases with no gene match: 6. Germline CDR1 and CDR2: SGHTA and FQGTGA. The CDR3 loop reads CASSSTGGDTLHF. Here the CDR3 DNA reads TGTGCCAGCAGCTCGACAGGGGGAGACACCCTCCACTTT.

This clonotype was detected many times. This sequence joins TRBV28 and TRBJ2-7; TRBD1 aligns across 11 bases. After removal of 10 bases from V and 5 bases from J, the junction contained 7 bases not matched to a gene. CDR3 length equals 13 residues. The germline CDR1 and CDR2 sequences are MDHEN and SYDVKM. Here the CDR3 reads CATTRDRGDEQYF. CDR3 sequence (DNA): TGTGCCACCACCCGGGACAGGGGGGACGAGCAGTACTTC.

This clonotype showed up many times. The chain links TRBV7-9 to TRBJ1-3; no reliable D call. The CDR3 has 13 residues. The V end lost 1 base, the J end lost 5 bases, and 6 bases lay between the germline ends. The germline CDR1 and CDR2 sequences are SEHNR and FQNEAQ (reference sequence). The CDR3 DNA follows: TGTGCCAGCAGCTTAGGCAGAAGAAACACCATATATTTT. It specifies CASSLGRRNTIYF.

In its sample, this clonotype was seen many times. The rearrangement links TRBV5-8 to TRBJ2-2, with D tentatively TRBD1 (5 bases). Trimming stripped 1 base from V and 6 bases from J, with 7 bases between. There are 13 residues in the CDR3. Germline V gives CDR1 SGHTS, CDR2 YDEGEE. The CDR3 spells CASSLTGPGELFF. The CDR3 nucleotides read TGTGCCAGCAGCTTGACAGGCCCCGGGGAGCTGTTTTTT.

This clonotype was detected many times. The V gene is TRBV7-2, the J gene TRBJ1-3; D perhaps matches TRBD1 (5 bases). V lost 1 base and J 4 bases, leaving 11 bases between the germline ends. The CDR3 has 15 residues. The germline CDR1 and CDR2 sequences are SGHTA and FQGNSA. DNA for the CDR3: TGTGCCAGCAGCTTAGTTCCAGGGTACGGAAACACCATATATTTT. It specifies CASSLVPGYGNTIYF.

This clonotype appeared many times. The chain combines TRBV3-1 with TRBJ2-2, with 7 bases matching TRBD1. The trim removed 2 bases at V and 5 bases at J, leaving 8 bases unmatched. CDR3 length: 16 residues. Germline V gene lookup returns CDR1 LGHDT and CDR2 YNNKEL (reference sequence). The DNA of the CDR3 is TGTGCCAGCAGCCAAAATGCCGGGACAGCTACCGGGGAGCTGTTTTTT. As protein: CASSQNAGTATGELFF.

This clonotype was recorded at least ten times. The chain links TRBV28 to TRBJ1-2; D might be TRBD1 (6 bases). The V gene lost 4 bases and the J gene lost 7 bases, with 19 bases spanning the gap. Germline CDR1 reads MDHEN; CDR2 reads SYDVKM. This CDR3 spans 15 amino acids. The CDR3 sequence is CASSSVGAGFGGYTF. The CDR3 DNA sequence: TGTGCCAGCAGTTCGGTGGGGGCCGGCTTCGGTGGCTACACCTTC.

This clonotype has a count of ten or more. The CDR3 protein is CASSLNGGAAGELFF. CDR3 in DNA: TGTGCCAGCAGCTTAAACGGGGGGGCCGCCGGGGAGCTGTTTTTT. The J gene is TRBJ2-2, the V gene TRBV7-2; 8 bases agree with TRBD2. Germline loops: CDR1 SGHTA, CDR2 FQGNSA. The CDR3 consists of 15 residues. Unmatched junction bases numbered 5, after V lost 2 bases and J lost 6 bases.

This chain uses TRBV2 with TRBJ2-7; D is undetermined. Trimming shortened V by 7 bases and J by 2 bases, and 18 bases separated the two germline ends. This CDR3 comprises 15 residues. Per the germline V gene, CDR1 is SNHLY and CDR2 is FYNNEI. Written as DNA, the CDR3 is TGTGCCAGCATTCTCGTCGGGTGGTTGACCTACGAGCAGTACTTC. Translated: CASILVGWLTYEQYF.

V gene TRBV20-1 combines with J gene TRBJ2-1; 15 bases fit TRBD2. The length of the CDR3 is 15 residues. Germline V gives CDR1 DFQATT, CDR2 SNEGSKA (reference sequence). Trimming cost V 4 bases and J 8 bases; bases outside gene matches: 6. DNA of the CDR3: TGCAGTGCTACCTGGACTAGCGGGGGGGCCGATGAGCAGTTCTTC. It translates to CSATWTSGGADEQFF.

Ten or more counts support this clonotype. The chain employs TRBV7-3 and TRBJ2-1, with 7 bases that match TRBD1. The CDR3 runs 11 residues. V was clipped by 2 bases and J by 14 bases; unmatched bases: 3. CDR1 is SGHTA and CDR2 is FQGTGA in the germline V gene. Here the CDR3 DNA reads TGTGCCAGCAGCTTACGGGACAGAAAGTTCTTC. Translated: CASSLRDRKFF.

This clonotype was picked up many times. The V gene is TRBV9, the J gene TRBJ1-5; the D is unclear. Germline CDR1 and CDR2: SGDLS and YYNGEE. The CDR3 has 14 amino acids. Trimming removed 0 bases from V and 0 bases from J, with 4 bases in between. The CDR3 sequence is CASSVETSNQPQHF. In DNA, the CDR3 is TGTGCCAGCAGCGTAGAGACTAGCAATCAGCCCCAGCATTTT.

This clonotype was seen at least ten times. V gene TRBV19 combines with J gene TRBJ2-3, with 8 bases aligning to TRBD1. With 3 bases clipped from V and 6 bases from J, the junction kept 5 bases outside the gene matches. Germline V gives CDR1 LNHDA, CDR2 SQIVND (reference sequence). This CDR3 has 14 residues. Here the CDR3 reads CASSIGGDRDTQYF. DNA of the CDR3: TGTGCCAGTAGTATCGGAGGGGACAGGGATACGCAGTATTTT.

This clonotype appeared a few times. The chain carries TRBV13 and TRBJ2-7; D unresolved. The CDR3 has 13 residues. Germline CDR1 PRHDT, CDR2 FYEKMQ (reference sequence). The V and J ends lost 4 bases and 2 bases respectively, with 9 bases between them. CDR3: CASSSDQAYEQYF. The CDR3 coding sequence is TGTGCCAGCAGCTCCGACCAGGCCTACGAGCAGTACTTC. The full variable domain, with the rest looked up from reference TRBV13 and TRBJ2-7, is AAGVIQSPRHLIKEKRETATLKCYPIPRHDTVYWYQQGPGQDPQFLISFYEKMQSDKGSIPDRFSAQQFSDYHSELNMSSLELGDSALYFCASSSDQAYEQYFGPGTRLTVT.

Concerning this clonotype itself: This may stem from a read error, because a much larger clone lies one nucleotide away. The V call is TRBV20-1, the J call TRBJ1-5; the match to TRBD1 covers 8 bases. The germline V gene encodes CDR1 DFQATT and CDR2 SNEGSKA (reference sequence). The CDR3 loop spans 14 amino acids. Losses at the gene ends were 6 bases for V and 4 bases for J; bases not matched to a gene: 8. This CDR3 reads CSASGDRRNQPQHF. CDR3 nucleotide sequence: TGCAGTGCATCCGGGGACAGGCGTAATCAGCCCCAGCATTTT.

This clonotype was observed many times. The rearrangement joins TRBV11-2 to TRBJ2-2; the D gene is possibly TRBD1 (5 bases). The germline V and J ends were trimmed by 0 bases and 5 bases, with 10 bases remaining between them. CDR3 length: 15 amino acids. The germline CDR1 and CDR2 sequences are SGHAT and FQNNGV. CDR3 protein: CASSLDLAGTGELFF. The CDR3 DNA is TGTGCCAGCAGCTTAGATCTCGCAGGGACCGGGGAGCTGTTTTTT.

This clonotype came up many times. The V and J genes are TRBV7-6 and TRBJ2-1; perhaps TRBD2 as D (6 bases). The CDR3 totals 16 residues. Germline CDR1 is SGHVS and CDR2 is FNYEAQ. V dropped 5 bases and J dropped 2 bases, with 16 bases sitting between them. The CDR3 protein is CASSPRAGGAYNEQFF. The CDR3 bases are TGTGCCAGCAGCCCTCGGGCCGGGGGAGCCTACAATGAGCAGTTCTTC.

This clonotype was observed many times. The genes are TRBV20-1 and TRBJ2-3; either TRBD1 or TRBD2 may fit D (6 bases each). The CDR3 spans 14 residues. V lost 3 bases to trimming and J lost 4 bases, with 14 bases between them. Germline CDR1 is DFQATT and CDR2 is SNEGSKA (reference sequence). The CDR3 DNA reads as TGCAGTGCTAGTAGGGGGGCTGAGTCAGATACGCAGTATTTT. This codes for CSASRGAESDTQYF.